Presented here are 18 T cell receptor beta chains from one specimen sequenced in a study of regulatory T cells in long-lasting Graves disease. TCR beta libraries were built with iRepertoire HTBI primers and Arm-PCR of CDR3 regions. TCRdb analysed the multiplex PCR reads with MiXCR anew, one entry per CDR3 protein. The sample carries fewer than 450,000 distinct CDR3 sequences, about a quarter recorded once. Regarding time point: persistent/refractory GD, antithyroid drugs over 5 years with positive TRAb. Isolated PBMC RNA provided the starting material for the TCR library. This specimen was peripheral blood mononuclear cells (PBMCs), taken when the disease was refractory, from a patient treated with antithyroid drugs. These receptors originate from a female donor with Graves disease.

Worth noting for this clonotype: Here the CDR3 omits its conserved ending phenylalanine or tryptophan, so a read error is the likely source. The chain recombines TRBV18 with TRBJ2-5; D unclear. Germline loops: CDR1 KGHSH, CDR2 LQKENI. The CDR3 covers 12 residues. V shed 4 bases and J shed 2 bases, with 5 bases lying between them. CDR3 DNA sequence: TGTGCCAGCTCACACAGTCAAGAGACCCAGTACTCC. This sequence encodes CASSHSQETQYS.

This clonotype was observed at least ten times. CDR3 nucleotides: TGCAGCGTTGAGGACAGTAACTATGGCTACACCTTC. Translated, it gives CSVEDSNYGYTF. This chain joins TRBV29-1 and TRBJ1-2, with D tentatively TRBD1 (6 bases). This CDR3 is built from 12 residues. Trimming left V 3 bases short and J 1 base short, with 6 bases between. CDR1 and CDR2 from the germline V gene are SQVTM and ANQGSEA.

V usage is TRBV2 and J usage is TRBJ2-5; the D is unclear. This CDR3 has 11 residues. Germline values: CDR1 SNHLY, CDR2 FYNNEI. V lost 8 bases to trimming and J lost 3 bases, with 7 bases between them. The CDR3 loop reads CASGREETQYF. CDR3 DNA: TGTGCCAGCGGTAGGGAAGAGACCCAGTACTTC.

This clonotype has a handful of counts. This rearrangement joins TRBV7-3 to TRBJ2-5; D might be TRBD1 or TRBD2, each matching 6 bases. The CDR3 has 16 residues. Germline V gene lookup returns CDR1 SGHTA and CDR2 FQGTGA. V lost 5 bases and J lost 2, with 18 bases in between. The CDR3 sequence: CASSQGGWGYQETQYF. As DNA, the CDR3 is TGTGCCAGCAGCCAAGGGGGGTGGGGCTATCAAGAGACCCAGTACTTC.

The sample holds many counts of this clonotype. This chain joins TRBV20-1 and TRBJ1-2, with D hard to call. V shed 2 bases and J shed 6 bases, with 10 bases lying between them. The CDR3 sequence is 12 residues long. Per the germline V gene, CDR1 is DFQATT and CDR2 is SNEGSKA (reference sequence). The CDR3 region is CSARLLGHGYTF. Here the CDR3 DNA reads TGCAGTGCTAGACTTTTGGGCCATGGCTACACCTTC.

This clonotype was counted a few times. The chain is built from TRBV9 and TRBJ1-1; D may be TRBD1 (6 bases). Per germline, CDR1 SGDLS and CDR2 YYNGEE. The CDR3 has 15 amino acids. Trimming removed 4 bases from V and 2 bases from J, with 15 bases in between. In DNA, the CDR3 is TGTGCCAGCAGCACGAGGGGGACCCCCAACACTGAAGCTTTCTTT. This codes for CASSTRGTPNTEAFF.

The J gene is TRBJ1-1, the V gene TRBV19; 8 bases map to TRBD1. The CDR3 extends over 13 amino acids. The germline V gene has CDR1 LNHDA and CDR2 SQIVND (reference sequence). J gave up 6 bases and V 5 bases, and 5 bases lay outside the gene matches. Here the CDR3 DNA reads TGTGCCAGTAGTGTGGACAGGGCGGCTGAAGCTTTCTTT. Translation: CASSVDRAAEAFF.

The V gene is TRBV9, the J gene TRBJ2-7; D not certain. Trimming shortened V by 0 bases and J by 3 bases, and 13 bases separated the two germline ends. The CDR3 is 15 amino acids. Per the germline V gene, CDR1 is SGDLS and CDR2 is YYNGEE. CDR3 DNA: TGTGCCAGCAGCGTAGCTGGCGGACCTAGCTACGAGCAGTACTTC. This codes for CASSVAGGPSYEQYF.

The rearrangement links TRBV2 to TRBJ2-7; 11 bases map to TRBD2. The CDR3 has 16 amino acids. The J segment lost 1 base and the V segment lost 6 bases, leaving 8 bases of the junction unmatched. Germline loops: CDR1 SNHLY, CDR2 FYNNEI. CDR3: CASSPSGLADSYEQYF. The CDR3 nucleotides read TGTGCCAGCAGCCCCTCGGGACTAGCGGATTCCTACGAGCAGTACTTC.

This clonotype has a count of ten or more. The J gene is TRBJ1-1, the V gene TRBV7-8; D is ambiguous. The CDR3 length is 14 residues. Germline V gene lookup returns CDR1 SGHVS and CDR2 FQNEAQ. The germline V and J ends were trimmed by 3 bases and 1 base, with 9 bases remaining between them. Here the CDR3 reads CASSFLGENTEAFF. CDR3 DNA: TGTGCCAGCAGCTTCCTTGGGGAGAACACTGAAGCTTTCTTT.

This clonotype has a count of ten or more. CDR3 coding DNA: TGTGCCAGCGGGGGGGGACAGGGGGCAAACATTCAGTACTTC. Translation: CASGGGQGANIQYF. The chain carries TRBV12-3 or TRBV12-4 and TRBJ2-4; 12 nucleotides match TRBD1. The trim removed 8 bases at V and 6 bases at J, leaving 5 bases unmatched. This CDR3 region has 14 residues.

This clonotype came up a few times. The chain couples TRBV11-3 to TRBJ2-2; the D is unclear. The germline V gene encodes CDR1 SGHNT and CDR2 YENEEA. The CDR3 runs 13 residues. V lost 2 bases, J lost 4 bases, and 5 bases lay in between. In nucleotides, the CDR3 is TGTGCCAGCAGCTTATACAGCACCGGGGAGCTGTTTTTT. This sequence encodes CASSLYSTGELFF.

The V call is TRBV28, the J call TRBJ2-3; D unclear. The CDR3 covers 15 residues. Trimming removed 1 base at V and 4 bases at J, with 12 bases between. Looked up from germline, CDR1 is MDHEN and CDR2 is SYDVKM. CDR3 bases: TGTGCCAGCAGTTTATTTGTACGTAGGGCAGATACGCAGTATTTT. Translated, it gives CASSLFVRRADTQYF.

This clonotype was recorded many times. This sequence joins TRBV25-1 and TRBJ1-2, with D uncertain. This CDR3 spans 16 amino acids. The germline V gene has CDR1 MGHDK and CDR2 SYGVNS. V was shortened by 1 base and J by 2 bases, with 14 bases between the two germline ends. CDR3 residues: CASSELGLNFNYGYTF. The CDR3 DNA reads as TGTGCCAGCAGTGAATTGGGCCTAAACTTCAACTATGGCTACACCTTC.

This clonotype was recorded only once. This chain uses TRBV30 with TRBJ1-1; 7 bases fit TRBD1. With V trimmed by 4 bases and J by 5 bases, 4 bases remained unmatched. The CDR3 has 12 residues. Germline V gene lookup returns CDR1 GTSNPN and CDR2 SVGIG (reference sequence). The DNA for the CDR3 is TGTGCCTGGACCAGGGGGGGGACTGAAGCTTTCTTT. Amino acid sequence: CAWTRGGTEAFF. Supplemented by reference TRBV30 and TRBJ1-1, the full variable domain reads SQTIHQWPATLVQPVGSPLSLECTVEGTSNPNLYWYRQAAGRGLQLLFYSVGIGQISSEVPQNLSASRPQDRQFILSSKKLLLSDSGFYLCAWTRGGTEAFFGQGTRLTVV.

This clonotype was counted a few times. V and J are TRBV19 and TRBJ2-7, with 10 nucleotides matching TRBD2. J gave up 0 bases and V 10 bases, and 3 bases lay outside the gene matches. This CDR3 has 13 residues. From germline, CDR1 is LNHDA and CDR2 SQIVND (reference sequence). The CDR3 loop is CATRLAGSYEQYF. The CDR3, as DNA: TGTGCCACCAGACTAGCGGGCTCCTACGAGCAGTACTTC.

CDR3 DNA sequence: TGCAGTGCTAACCAGGGGGCGCGTTCACCCCTCCACTTT. Its translation: CSANQGARSPLHF. The chain has TRBV20-1 and TRBJ1-6; the match to TRBD1 covers 8 bases. The germline V gene encodes CDR1 DFQATT and CDR2 SNEGSKA (reference sequence). This CDR3 comprises 13 residues. V was clipped by 4 bases and J by 9 bases; unmatched bases: 5.

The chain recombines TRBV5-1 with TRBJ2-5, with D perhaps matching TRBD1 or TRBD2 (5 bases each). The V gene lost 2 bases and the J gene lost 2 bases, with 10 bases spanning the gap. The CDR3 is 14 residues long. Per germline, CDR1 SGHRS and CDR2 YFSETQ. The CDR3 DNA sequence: TGCGCCAGCAGCTTTGGGACCAGACAAGAGACCCAGTACTTC. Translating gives CASSFGTRQETQYF.